A single sample is the source of the 21 T cell receptor beta chains below, sequenced in a study of blood T cell repertoires in COVID-19. Sequencing used immunoSEQ multiplex PCR; TCRdb keeps in-frame clones, though not all of them. Here the sample spans about 79,000 clones, around 89% being singletons. The sequencing input was peripheral blood. The receptor source for this set is a man in his 70s with active or convalescent COVID-19.

This sequence joins TRBV24-1 and TRBJ2-2; tentative D call: TRBD2 (7 bases). The length of the CDR3 is 14 residues. The germline V and J ends were trimmed by 10 bases and 1 base, with 12 bases remaining between them. Germline V gene lookup returns CDR1 KGHDR and CDR2 SFDVKD. The CDR3 DNA reads as TGTGCCACGGGAGCGGGACAGAACACCGGGGAGCTGTTTTTT. Its translation: CATGAGQNTGELFF.

As regards this clone: Sequence at one end of the junction differs from germline and may be a read error. The J gene is TRBJ1-4, the V gene TRBV6-1, with 8 nucleotides matching TRBD1. The CDR3 consists of 14 residues. Germline CDR1 reads MNHNS; CDR2 reads SASEGT. The CDR3 DNA follows: TGTGCCAGCAGAGAAGACAGGGGAGTGGAAAAACTGTTTTTT. This gives the protein CASREDRGVEKLFF.

This clone was observed once. V is TRBV27 and J is TRBJ1-1; tentatively, D is TRBD1 (6 bases). Germline V gene data show CDR1 as MNHEY and CDR2 as SMNVEV (reference sequence). This CDR3 region has 13 residues. V was clipped by 6 bases and J by 4 bases, with 12 bases between them. The DNA for the CDR3 is TGTGCCAGCAGAGAGGGGGGGGCCACTGAAGCTTTCTTT. It codes for CASREGGATEAFF.

V is TRBV5-6 and J is TRBJ2-7; 13 nucleotides line up with TRBD2. The CDR3 length is 19 residues. V shed 4 bases, J shed 4 bases, and the junction held 17 bases outside the gene matches. Germline assignment: CDR1 SGHDT and CDR2 YYEEEE. Written as DNA, the CDR3 is TGTGCCAGCAGCGAGATCCCGGGACTAGCGGGGAGAAGGGGGTACGAGCAGTACTTC. The encoded protein is CASSEIPGLAGRRGYEQYF.

This chain connects TRBV2 to TRBJ1-1; 8 nucleotides line up with TRBD1. CDR1 and CDR2 from the germline V gene are SNHLY and FYNNEI. The junction had 5 bases not matched to a gene; V was cut back by 7 bases and J by 4 bases. There are 13 residues in the CDR3. The CDR3 region is CASTTQGATEAFF. The CDR3 nucleotides read TGTGCCAGCACCACCCAGGGGGCCACTGAAGCTTTCTTT.

This clone was found once. The V call is TRBV5-6, the J call TRBJ1-2; tentative D call: TRBD1 (5 bases). Per germline, CDR1 SGHDT and CDR2 YYEEEE. The V and J ends lost 3 bases and 8 bases respectively, with 8 bases between them. The CDR3 has 11 amino acids. CDR3 DNA sequence: TGTGCCAGCAGCTGGGGGGGAGGCTACACCTTC. Amino acid sequence: CASSWGGGYTF.

The chain uses TRBV3-1 (or the pseudogene TRBV3-2) and TRBJ1-1, with TRBD1 matching 8 bases. Germline values: CDR1 LGHDT, CDR2 YNNKEL (reference sequence). J gave up 5 bases and V 0 bases, and 2 bases lay outside the gene matches. The CDR3 loop spans 14 amino acids. CDR3 nucleotides: TGTGCCAGCAGCCAAGAAGACAGGGGAACTGAAGCTTTCTTT. Residues: CASSQEDRGTEAFF.

The rearrangement joins TRBV19 to TRBJ1-2; TRBD1 aligns across 7 bases. Trimming removed 7 bases from V and 5 bases from J; junction bases left unmatched: 16. CDR1 and CDR2 from the germline V gene are LNHDA and SQIVND (reference sequence). The CDR3 runs 16 residues. CDR3: CASNPRGRRTEYGYTF. Written as DNA, the CDR3 is TGTGCCAGTAACCCCAGGGGGAGGCGGACGGAGTATGGCTACACCTTC.

This rearrangement joins TRBV3-1 (or the pseudogene TRBV3-2) to TRBJ2-3; maybe TRBD1 (5 bases). CDR1 and CDR2 (germline): LGHDT, YNNKEL (reference sequence). The CDR3 has 16 amino acids. The ends were cut back, 1 base at V and 0 bases at J, with 11 bases in the middle. The CDR3 loop reads CASSQVFAGSTDTQYF. The CDR3 DNA reads as TGTGCCAGCAGCCAAGTGTTCGCAGGGAGCACAGATACGCAGTATTTT.

This chain connects TRBV11-2 to TRBJ2-3; D not certain. This CDR3 spans 12 amino acids. The V and J ends lost 6 bases and 0 bases respectively, with 4 bases between them. Germline V gene lookup returns CDR1 SGHAT and CDR2 FQNNGV. The CDR3 nucleotides are TGTGCCAGCAGTCCTAGCACAGATACGCAGTATTTT. Its translation is CASSPSTDTQYF.

This chain uses TRBV5-5 with TRBJ1-4; 9 bases map to TRBD1. The CDR3 spans 16 residues. With 4 bases clipped from V and 6 bases from J, the junction kept 10 bases outside the gene matches. The germline V gene has CDR1 SGHKS and CDR2 YYEKEE (reference sequence). The CDR3 reads CASSRQGGHPDEKLFF. DNA for the CDR3: TGTGCCAGCAGCCGACAGGGGGGCCACCCCGATGAAAAACTGTTTTTT.

The chain has TRBV6-2 or TRBV6-3 and TRBJ2-1; D is undetermined. The CDR3 contains 14 residues. The germline V and J ends were trimmed by 5 bases and 1 base, with 9 bases remaining between them. Germline CDR1 and CDR2: MNHEY and SVGEGT. The CDR3 nucleotides are TGTGCCAGCAGTCCCGCTAGGTCCTACAATGAGCAGTTCTTC. It specifies CASSPARSYNEQFF.

The chain uses TRBV7-6 and TRBJ1-3, with D unclear. Trimming left V 1 base short and J 8 bases short, with 12 bases between. Per germline, CDR1 SGHVS and CDR2 FNYEAQ. The CDR3 is 14 residues long. CDR3 bases: TGTGCCAGCAGCTTAGAGGGAGCTGGTTACACCATATATTTT. Protein: CASSLEGAGYTIYF.

The chain is built from TRBV3-1 (or the pseudogene TRBV3-2) and TRBJ1-2; the match to TRBD1 covers 12 bases. CDR3 size: 15 residues. Germline trimming cut 3 bases from V and 7 bases from J; bases unmatched to any gene: 6. Germline V CDR1 and CDR2: LGHDT, YNNKEL (reference sequence). CDR3 in DNA: TGTGCCAGCAGCCAGGGACAGGGGGCGATGGGTGGCTACACCTTC. Its protein product is CASSQGQGAMGGYTF.

The chain is built from TRBV15 and TRBJ2-7; 7 bases are shared with TRBD1. The CDR3 runs 14 residues. Germline assignment: CDR1 LNHNV and CDR2 YYDKDF (reference sequence). J lost 2 bases, V lost 4 bases, and 5 bases had no gene match. The CDR3 is CATSINRGTYEQYF. The CDR3 DNA reads as TGTGCCACCAGCATTAACAGGGGAACCTACGAGCAGTACTTC.

V and J are TRBV19 and TRBJ1-1, with 8 bases lining up with TRBD1. The CDR3 sequence is 14 residues long. Germline trimming cut 9 bases from V and 1 base from J; bases unmatched to any gene: 7. Per germline, CDR1 LNHDA and CDR2 SQIVND (reference sequence). CDR3 amino acids: CASQTGGANTEAFF. The CDR3 DNA sequence: TGTGCCAGCCAAACAGGGGGAGCGAACACTGAAGCTTTCTTT. The complete variable domain, with remaining parts taken from reference TRBV19 and TRBJ1-1, reads DGGITQSPKYLFRKEGQNVTLSCEQNLNHDAMYWYRQDPGQGLRLIYYSQIVNDFQKGDIAEGYSVSREKKESFPLTVTSAQKNPTAFYLCASQTGGANTEAFFGQGTRLTVV.

This CDR3 reads CAWSEGLIEQYF. CDR3 in DNA: TGTGCCTGGAGTGAGGGGTTAATTGAGCAGTACTTC. The V and J genes are TRBV30 and TRBJ2-7; TRBD1 might be the D (5 bases). With 1 base removed from V and 7 bases from J, the gap between germline ends came to 11 bases. Germline CDR1 reads GTSNPN; CDR2 reads SVGIG (reference sequence). CDR3 size: 12 residues.

V is TRBV7-8 and J is TRBJ2-2, with D tentatively TRBD2 (5 bases). The CDR3 contains 18 residues. CDR1 and CDR2 (germline): SGHVS, FQNEAQ. Trimming pared 2 bases from V and 4 bases from J, leaving 20 bases between. The CDR3 spells CASSLRAQRPRGTGELFF. DNA for the CDR3: TGTGCCAGCAGCTTAAGAGCCCAGCGGCCTCGAGGCACCGGGGAGCTGTTTTTT.

V gene TRBV7-9 combines with J gene TRBJ2-3; TRBD2 aligns across 9 bases. Unmatched junction bases numbered 8, after V lost 0 bases and J lost 4 bases. The CDR3 has 17 residues. From germline, CDR1 is SEHNR and CDR2 FQNEAQ (reference sequence). CDR3 sequence reads: CASSLALAGVQADTQYF. The CDR3 DNA follows: TGTGCCAGCAGCTTAGCATTAGCGGGAGTTCAAGCAGATACGCAGTATTTT. Drawing the rest from reference TRBV7-9 and TRBJ2-3, the complete variable domain is DTGVSQNPRHKITKRGQNVTFRCDPISEHNRLYWYRQTLGQGPEFLTYFQNEAQLEKSRLLSDRFSAERPKGSFSTLEIQRTEQGDSAMYLCASSLALAGVQADTQYFGPGTRLTVL.

Only a few counts were recorded for this clone. The CDR3: CASSSMGAGEPEAFF. The CDR3 DNA reads as TGTGCCAGCAGTTCCATGGGGGCCGGCGAGCCTGAAGCTTTCTTT. The chain is built from TRBV27 and TRBJ1-1; the D gene is possibly TRBD1 (6 bases). CDR1 and CDR2 from the germline V gene are MNHEY and SMNVEV (reference sequence). Trimming took off 4 bases at V and 6 bases at J, with 18 bases between the two ends. This CDR3 is 15 amino acids long.

The chain has TRBV23-1 and TRBJ1-6, with TRBD1 matching 7 bases. Being an ORF, TRBV23-1 has a function that is uncertain. Germline trimming cut 5 bases from V and 8 bases from J; bases unmatched to any gene: 9. CDR3 length: 15 amino acids. The CDR3 DNA reads as TGCGCCAGCAGTTGGCCGGGACAGCGAGATTCACCCCTCCACTTT. Its translation: CASSWPGQRDSPLHF.